Listed below are T cell receptor beta chains from one sample, sequenced in a study of blood T cell repertoires in COVID-19. Assay used: immunoSEQ multiplex PCR; TCRdb lists only in-frame clones, some missing. Of about 230,000 clones listed, around 82% are singletons. Sequenced input: peripheral blood. All receptors come from a man aged 35-49 years with active or convalescent COVID-19. CDR3s include the opening cysteine and the closing phenylalanine or tryptophan. The size of a clone is reported for some rows only, either as once, few or many, or as a class for expanded clones.

TRBJ1-1,.,TRBV6-1,CASSEGGPWEAFF
TRBJ1-2,few,TRBV6-5,CATIESRGALYGYTF
TRBJ2-2,.,TRBV2,CASSEMGTGNTGELFF
TRBJ1-6,.,TRBV2,CASSENPGQGLGSPLHF
TRBJ1-2,.,TRBV7-9,CASSAQASLGDGYTF
TRBJ1-6,.,TRBV27,CASTGDRGGNSPLHF
TRBJ1-3,few,TRBV11-2,CASSGRDAGGSGNTIYF
TRBJ1-1,.,TRBV5-1,CASSWRAGNTEAFF
TRBJ2-1,.,TRBV5-1,CASSLGQEYNEQFF
TRBJ1-1,.,TRBV19,CASSGRGDTEAFF
TRBJ2-2,.,TRBV4-1,CASSQGAAYTGELFF
TRBJ1-2,.,TRBV30,CAWSPGTGGFGYTF
TRBJ1-2,once,TRBV7-9,CASSDQAYYGYTF
TRBJ2-3,.,TRBV5-1,CASSPRTSGRDGTDTQYF
TRBJ2-3,.,TRBV18,CASSPPRRGTDTQYF
TRBJ1-2,.,TRBV6-4,CASSASQGVFDGYTF
TRBJ2-4,.,TRBV15,CATSRAGTGKSIQYF
TRBJ2-2,once,TRBV5-6,CASSLLGAPMNTGELFF
TRBJ1-1,.,TRBV11-3,CASSSRQGANTEAFF
TRBJ1-2,few,TRBV6-5,CASRPETGTHYGYTF
TRBJ2-3,.,TRBV5-1,CASSLLRVGDTQYF
TRBJ1-5,few,TRBV4-1,CASSQITGNNQPQHF
TRBJ2-7,.,TRBV24-1,CATQGQDNSYEQYF
TRBJ2-3,.,TRBV30,CAVTLAASTDTQYF
TRBJ1-5,.,TRBV19,CASTGTGDGQPQHF
TRBJ1-6,.,TRBV6-6,CASSPYRDRGRDSPLHF
TRBJ1-2,few,TRBV2,CASSLQDWRENGYTF
TRBJ2-1,.,TRBV15,CATSRDPGGGQFF
TRBJ1-2,.,TRBV5-1,CASSLAPGTGSTYTF
TRBJ2-7,.,TRBV9,CASSVSTSGYEQYF
TRBJ2-7,.,TRBV11-3,CASNGGGYEQYF
TRBJ2-3,.,TRBV9,CASSVALSTDTQYF
TRBJ1-1,.,TRBV18,CASSPGQGQPEAFF
TRBJ1-1,many,TRBV5-1,CASRDSTGEAFF
TRBJ2-5,.,TRBV6-5,CASSYGAEETQYF
TRBJ1-1,once,TRBV7-9,CASSFTGSPEAFF
TRBJ2-5,few,TRBV7-2,CASSLAGASRETQYF
TRBJ2-1,.,TRBV2,CASQMLGAEQFF
TRBJ1-2,.,TRBV3-1/TRBV3-2,CASSPSGTGVYGYTF